A single sample gave rise to the 13 T cell receptor beta chains below, sequenced in a study of T cells in Graves' hyperthyroidism and ophthalmopathy. Researchers amplified the TCR beta CDR3 regions from RNA transcripts. In the first-round RT-PCR of the TCR CDR3, the HTBI primer set was used. TCRdb reanalysed the multiplex PCR reads using MiXCR and keeps one entry per CDR3 protein. The data show about 640,000 distinct CDR3 sequences, around 21% seen once. Sequencing was performed on blood. Source of these receptors: a young man with Graves' ophthalmopathy.

The chain combines TRBV5-1 with TRBJ2-7, with D maybe TRBD2 (6 bases). Looked up from germline, CDR1 is SGHRS and CDR2 is YFSETQ. V was cut by 4 bases and J by 2 bases, with 19 bases left in between. The CDR3 length is 16 residues. CDR3 sequence reads: CASSPREQAGTYEQYF. CDR3 coding DNA: TGCGCCAGCAGCCCCCGAGAACAGGCGGGAACCTACGAGCAGTACTTC. Complete variable domain (other parts from reference TRBV5-1 and TRBJ2-7): KAGVTQTPRYLIKTRGQQVTLSCSPISGHRSVSWYQQTPGQGLQFLFEYFSETQRNKGNFPGRFSGRQFSNSRSEMNVSTLELGDSALYLCASSPREQAGTYEQYFGPGTRLTVT.

In this sample, this clonotype turned up once. The chain couples TRBV9 to TRBJ1-2, with D unclear. The CDR3 consists of 15 residues. The germline CDR1 and CDR2 sequences are SGDLS and YYNGEE. V lost 3 bases and J lost 1, with 13 bases in between. The CDR3 nucleotides read TGTGCCAGCAGCGCAGGCAAAACCGGTAACTATGGCTACACCTTC. It specifies CASSAGKTGNYGYTF.

This clonotype was counted only a few times. The CDR3 reads CASSYGAAYEQYF. CDR3 in DNA: TGCGCCAGCAGCTATGGGGCAGCGTACGAGCAGTACTTC. The chain has TRBV5-1 and TRBJ2-7; D may be TRBD1 (5 bases). The CDR3 is 13 residues long. CDR1 SGHRS and CDR2 YFSETQ come from the germline V gene. Deletions cut 3 bases from V and 4 bases from J, with 11 bases between.

This clonotype was seen a few times. The CDR3: CATGRILLRTDTQYF. CDR3 in DNA: TGTGCCACCGGGCGAATACTTCTGCGCACAGATACGCAGTATTTT. The chain is built from TRBV6-2 or TRBV6-3 and TRBJ2-3; D call uncertain. The CDR3 loop spans 15 amino acids. Germline CDR1 reads MNHEY; CDR2 reads SVGEGT. V shed 10 bases and J shed 1 base, with 18 bases lying between them.

This clonotype was counted many times. The chain is built from TRBV20-1 and TRBJ2-7; D perhaps matches TRBD2 (5 bases). Germline V CDR1 and CDR2: DFQATT, SNEGSKA (reference sequence). The CDR3 has 13 amino acids. The V end was cut by 1 base, the J end by 5 bases, with 12 bases between. The chain's CDR3 is CSARGEIGNEQYF. Here the CDR3 DNA reads TGCAGTGCTAGAGGGGAGATTGGGAACGAGCAGTACTTC.

This clonotype came up many times. CDR3 DNA: TGTGCCAGCAGCGTCGACAACTACAATGAGCAGTTCTTC. It encodes CASSVDNYNEQFF. The chain recombines TRBV13 with TRBJ2-1; D is undetermined. The CDR3 consists of 13 residues. The V end was cut by 5 bases, the J end by 3 bases, with 8 bases between. CDR1 and CDR2 from the germline V gene are PRHDT and FYEKMQ (reference sequence).

This clonotype was counted between two and nine times. The chain recombines TRBV30 with TRBJ1-3; tentative D call: TRBD1 (5 bases). Germline CDR1 reads GTSNPN; CDR2 reads SVGIG (reference sequence). V lost 0 bases and J lost 3, with 15 bases in between. This CDR3 spans 16 amino acids. The CDR3 DNA reads TGTGCCTGGAGTGTCGGCCACGGGGGTAATGGAAACACCATATATTTT. This translates into CAWSVGHGGNGNTIYF.

V and J are TRBV20-1 and TRBJ1-2; 9 bases are a match to TRBD1. The CDR3 loop spans 16 amino acids. The J segment lost 2 bases and the V segment lost 2 bases, leaving 9 bases of the junction unmatched. The germline V gene has CDR1 DFQATT and CDR2 SNEGSKA (reference sequence). CDR3 bases: TGCAGTGCTAGACCTATCGGGACAGGGTTAAACTATGGCTACACCTTC. Translating it yields CSARPIGTGLNYGYTF.

J is TRBJ1-1 and V is TRBV19; D gene uncertain. The CDR3 consists of 12 residues. The germline V gene has CDR1 LNHDA and CDR2 SQIVND (reference sequence). Trimming stripped 4 bases from V and 5 bases from J, with 8 bases between. CDR3 sequence reads: CASSNRATEAFF. The CDR3 DNA sequence: TGTGCCAGTAGTAATAGGGCGACTGAAGCTTTCTTT. Filled out from reference TRBV19 and TRBJ1-1, the complete variable domain reads DGGITQSPKYLFRKEGQNVTLSCEQNLNHDAMYWYRQDPGQGLRLIYYSQIVNDFQKGDIAEGYSVSREKKESFPLTVTSAQKNPTAFYLCASSNRATEAFFGQGTRLTVV.

This clonotype was seen many times. The V call is TRBV7-9, the J call TRBJ1-1, with 7 bases lining up with TRBD1. V lost 5 bases and J lost 0; bases outside the gene matches: 6. The CDR3 loop spans 15 amino acids. In germline, CDR1 is SEHNR, CDR2 FQNEAQ (reference sequence). CDR3 bases: TGTGCCAGCAGCCCGGGACAGACCATGAACACTGAAGCTTTCTTT. Its translation: CASSPGQTMNTEAFF.

The rearrangement joins TRBV6-1 to TRBJ2-5; TRBD1 agrees at 9 bases. This CDR3 is 15 amino acids long. Germline lookup yields CDR1 MNHNS and CDR2 SASEGT. V shed 7 bases, J shed 4 bases, and the junction held 10 bases outside the gene matches. This CDR3 is CASKDRDRALETQYF. The CDR3 region has the DNA TGTGCCAGCAAAGACCGGGACAGGGCGTTAGAGACCCAGTACTTC.

The rearrangement links TRBV10-3 to TRBJ2-7; D gene unclear. The CDR3 extends over 16 amino acids. Trimming pared 4 bases from V and 0 bases from J, leaving 16 bases between. Germline V gives CDR1 ENHRY, CDR2 SYGVKD. CDR3 coding DNA: TGTGCCATCAGTGCTTTAGGGATCCCCAGCTCCTACGAGCAGTACTTC. It is translated as CAISALGIPSSYEQYF.

V usage is TRBV20-1 and J usage is TRBJ1-6, with 11 bases identical to TRBD1. J gave up 10 bases and V 3 bases, and 5 bases lay outside the gene matches. This CDR3 is built from 14 residues. Germline-derived CDR1 and CDR2 are DFQATT and SNEGSKA (reference sequence). The CDR3 protein is CSASGQGAGSPLHF. CDR3 in DNA: TGCAGTGCTAGCGGACAGGGGGCAGGCTCACCCCTCCACTTT.